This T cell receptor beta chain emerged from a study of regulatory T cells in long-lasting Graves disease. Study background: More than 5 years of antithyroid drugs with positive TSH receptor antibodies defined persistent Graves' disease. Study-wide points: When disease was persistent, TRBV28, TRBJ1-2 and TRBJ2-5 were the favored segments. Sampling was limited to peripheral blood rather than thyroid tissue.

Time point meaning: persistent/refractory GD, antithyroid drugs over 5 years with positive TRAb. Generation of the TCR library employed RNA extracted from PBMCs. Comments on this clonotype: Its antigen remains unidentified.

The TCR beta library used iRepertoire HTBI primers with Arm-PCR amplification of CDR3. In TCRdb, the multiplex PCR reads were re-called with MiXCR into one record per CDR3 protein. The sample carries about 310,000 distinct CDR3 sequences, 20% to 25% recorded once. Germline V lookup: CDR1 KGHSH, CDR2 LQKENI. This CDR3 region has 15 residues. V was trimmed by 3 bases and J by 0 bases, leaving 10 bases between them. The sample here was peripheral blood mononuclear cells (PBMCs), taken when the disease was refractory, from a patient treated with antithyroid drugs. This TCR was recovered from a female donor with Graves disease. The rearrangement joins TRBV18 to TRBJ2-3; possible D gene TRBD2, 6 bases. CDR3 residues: CASSPTEGSTDTQYF. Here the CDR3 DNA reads TGTGCCAGCTCACCGACGGAGGGGAGCACAGATACGCAGTATTTT.